This T cell receptor beta chain is drawn from a study of blood T cell repertoires in COVID-19. About the study: Both acute and convalescent COVID-19 samples were obtained from the United States, Italy and Spain. Sources were T cells, B-cell-depleted T cells, or PBMCs; the material itself was cDNA or gDNA.

Methods used by the authors: For nucleated cells, counts were estimated from reference gene primer amplification. Profiled with immunoSEQ multiplex PCR; TCRdb holds only in-frame clones, not every one. That table furnishes V, J and clone size, whereas the DNA furnished D and trimming. Here the sample spans more than 110,000 clones, about three quarters being singletons. The specimen sequenced was peripheral blood. This receptor was obtained from an elderly woman with active or convalescent COVID-19.

CDR3 DNA sequence: TGTGCCAGCATCACATCTGACAGGGATAATGAAAAACTGTTTTTT. Encoded protein: CASITSDRDNEKLFF. The rearrangement joins TRBV28 to TRBJ1-4; the match to TRBD1 covers 7 bases. The CDR3 sequence is 15 residues long. CDR1 is MDHEN and CDR2 is SYDVKM in the germline V gene. J gave up 4 bases and V 7 bases, and 9 bases lay outside the gene matches. The complete variable domain, with remaining parts taken from reference TRBV28 and TRBJ1-4, reads DVKVTQSSRYLVKRTGEKVFLECVQDMDHENMFWYRQDPGLGLRLIYFSYDVKMKEKGDIPEGYSVSREKKERFSLILESASTNQTSMYLCASITSDRDNEKLFFGSGTQLSVL.